Below, 9 T cell receptor beta chains from the same sample are listed, as sequenced in a study of blood T cell repertoires in COVID-19. Clones were sequenced by immunoSEQ multiplex PCR, and TCRdb holds only the in-frame ones, with some missing. The sample contains 150,000 to 200,000 clones, 75% to 90% of which appear only once. Sequenced sample: peripheral blood. These receptors were collected from a woman aged 80 or over with active or convalescent COVID-19.

The chain has TRBV27 and TRBJ1-2, with TRBD1 as a possible D gene (6 bases). Germline assignment: CDR1 MNHEY and CDR2 SMNVEV (reference sequence). This CDR3 contains 16 residues. V dropped 5 bases and J dropped 8 bases, with 24 bases sitting between them. CDR3 nucleotides: TGTGCCAGCAGTACCACCTCCGGACCCAGGGGAGTGGGCTACACCTTC. This codes for CASSTTSGPRGVGYTF.

V gene TRBV19 combines with J gene TRBJ1-4; the D is unclear. There are 14 residues in the CDR3. Germline CDR1 and CDR2: LNHDA and SQIVND (reference sequence). The V end lost 4 bases, the J end lost 0 bases, and 6 bases lay between the germline ends. The CDR3 is CASSTLTTNEKLFF. Here the CDR3 DNA reads TGTGCCAGTAGTACTTTAACAACTAATGAAAAACTGTTTTTT.

The rearrangement links TRBV4-1 to TRBJ1-2, with 7 positions matching TRBD1. The CDR3 totals 14 residues. The ends lost 6 bases at V and 3 bases at J; junction bases unmatched: 7. CDR1 MGHRA and CDR2 YSYEKL come from the germline V gene. The CDR3 sequence: CASRLGGLDYGYTF. CDR3 sequence (DNA): TGCGCCAGCAGACTAGGGGGCTTGGACTATGGCTACACCTTC.

This clone appeared a single time. This chain links TRBV7-9 with TRBJ1-2, with 8 bases lining up with TRBD1. The CDR3 consists of 15 residues. Germline CDR1 and CDR2: SEHNR and FQNEAQ (reference sequence). The junction had 10 bases not matched to a gene; V was cut back by 5 bases and J by 5 bases. The CDR3: CASSRQGTQGYGYTF. CDR3 nucleotides: TGTGCCAGCAGCAGACAGGGGACGCAAGGTTATGGCTACACCTTC.

The chain links TRBV4-3 to TRBJ1-4; D perhaps matches TRBD1 (6 bases). Trimming left V 4 bases short and J 5 bases short, with 17 bases between. The germline V gene encodes CDR1 LGHNA and CDR2 YSLEER. This CDR3 is 16 amino acids long. CDR3 DNA: TGCGCCAGCAGCCTCGCGGTATGGCAGGGGAATGAAAAACTGTTTTTT. Protein: CASSLAVWQGNEKLFF.

This sequence joins TRBV5-8 and TRBJ1-5; TRBD1 matches at 8 bases. CDR3 length: 20 residues. Unmatched junction bases numbered 15, after V lost 0 bases and J lost 1 base. CDR1 and CDR2 (germline): SGHTS, YDEGEE. The CDR3 nucleotides read TGTGCCAGCAGCTTGGCGGCAGGGGGCCCGTCCTCAGGGAGCAATCAGCCCCAGCATTTT. Amino acid sequence: CASSLAAGGPSSGSNQPQHF.

J is TRBJ2-5 and V is TRBV13, with D possibly being TRBD1 (6 bases). Trimming cost V 4 bases and J 5 bases, with 11 bases left between them. This CDR3 comprises 13 residues. Germline assignment: CDR1 PRHDT and CDR2 FYEKMQ (reference sequence). Here the CDR3 DNA reads TGTGCCAGCAGCTCGGGACATAGGGAGACCCAGTACTTC. Encoded protein: CASSSGHRETQYF.

V and J are TRBV19 and TRBJ1-1, with a weak D call TRBD1 (6 bases). CDR3 size: 14 residues. The germline CDR1 and CDR2 sequences are LNHDA and SQIVND (reference sequence). Trimming removed 7 bases at V and 3 bases at J, with 15 bases between. CDR3 sequence (DNA): TGTGCCAGTATTCAGGGGTTTGGTGACACTGAAGCTTTCTTT. Its translation is CASIQGFGDTEAFF.

The V gene is TRBV5-1, the J gene TRBJ1-1; tentatively, D is TRBD1 (6 bases). The V gene lost 4 bases and the J gene lost 5 bases, with 9 bases spanning the gap. The CDR3 consists of 12 residues. Germline V lookup: CDR1 SGHRS, CDR2 YFSETQ. The CDR3 region is CASSEGGTEAFF. The CDR3 bases are TGCGCCAGCAGCGAAGGGGGAACTGAAGCTTTCTTT.